The TCR beta chain under discussion was sequenced for a study of shared clonotypes between healthy human individuals. Study-wide context: CD4 naive cells filled three plates per donor, CD4 memory three, CD8 naive two and CD8 memory one. Study observations and caveats: Some naive CD4 clonotypes, about 5.5%, turned up in common across a few donors.

The germline CDR1 and CDR2 sequences are SEHNR and FQNEAQ (reference sequence). The CDR3 is 16 amino acids. V dropped 7 bases and J dropped 7; count of bases not matched to a gene: 16. Remarks on this clone: Antigen: not known.

Measured with immunoSEQ multiplex PCR; TCRdb has only the in-frame clones, and not every one. The table includes about 2.1 million clones, around 95% detected once. Naive CD8 cells lacked CD45RO, underwent positive selection for CCR7 and left out terminally differentiated effector memory CD45RA+ cells. The sequence was collected from a man aged 18 to 30 in good health. Some clones in this sample may be carry-over from other donors' samples. Source material: naive CD8+ T cells from PBMCs. The rearrangement links TRBV7-9 to TRBJ2-1, with 7 bases identical to TRBD1. CDR3 bases: TGTGCCAGCAATCAAATCGAAGGGACAGCCCAAAATGAGCAGTTCTTC. It is translated as CASNQIEGTAQNEQFF.